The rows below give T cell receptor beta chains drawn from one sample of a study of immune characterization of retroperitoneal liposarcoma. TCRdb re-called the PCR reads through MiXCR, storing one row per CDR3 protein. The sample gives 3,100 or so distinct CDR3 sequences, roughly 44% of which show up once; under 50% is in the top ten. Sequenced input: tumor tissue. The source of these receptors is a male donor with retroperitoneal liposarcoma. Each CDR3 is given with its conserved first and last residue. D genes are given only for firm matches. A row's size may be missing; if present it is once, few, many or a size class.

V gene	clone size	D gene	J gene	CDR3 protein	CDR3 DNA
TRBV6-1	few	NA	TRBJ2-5	CASRDGRAPFHEQYF	TGTGCCAGCAGGGACGGACGGGCCCCCTTCCATGAGCAGTACTTC
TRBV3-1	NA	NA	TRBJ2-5	CASSLGPRTQYF	TGTGCCAGCAGCCTCGGACCCCGGACCCAGTACTTC
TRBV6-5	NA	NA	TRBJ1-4	CASSYFGAPTNEKLFF	TGTGCCAGCAGTTACTTCGGGGCTCCAACTAATGAAAAACTGTTTTTT
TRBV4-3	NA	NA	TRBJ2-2	CASSHPLSGRQRELFF	TGCGCCAGCAGCCATCCCCTTTCGGGCCGACAAAGGGAGCTGTTTTTT
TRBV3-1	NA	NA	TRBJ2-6	CASSQGPVSSGANVLTF	TGTGCCAGCAGCCAAGGTCCGGTTAGCTCTGGGGCCAACGTCCTGACTTTC
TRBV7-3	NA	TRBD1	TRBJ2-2	CASSLDPGTGGTGELFF	TGTGCCAGCAGCTTAGATCCGGGGACAGGGGGGACCGGGGAGCTGTTTTTT
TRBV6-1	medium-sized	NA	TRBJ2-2	CASSRMGLTGLLGTGELFF	TGTGCCAGCAGCCGCATGGGACTGACAGGGCTGTTGGGCACCGGGGAGCTGTTTTTT
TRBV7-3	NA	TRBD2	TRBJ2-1	CASSYPGGLYEQFF	TGTGCCAGCAGCTACCCGGGAGGGCTTTACGAGCAGTTCTTC
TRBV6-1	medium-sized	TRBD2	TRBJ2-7	CASSESLAGAYEQYF	TGTGCCAGCAGTGAAAGTCTAGCGGGAGCCTACGAGCAGTACTTC
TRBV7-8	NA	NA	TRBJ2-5	CASSPTNTEEQGETQYF	TGTGCCAGCAGCCCCACGAACACGGAGGAGCAGGGAGAGACCCAGTACTTC
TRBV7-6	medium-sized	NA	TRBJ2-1	CASSSNLGETQFF	TGTGCCAGCAGCTCAAACCTAGGGGAGACCCAGTTCTTC
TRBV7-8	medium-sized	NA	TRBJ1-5	CASSSSSGNQPQHF	TGTGCCAGCAGCTCCTCGTCCGGGAATCAGCCCCAGCATTTT
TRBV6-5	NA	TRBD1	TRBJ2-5	CASSFRDRQETQYF	TGTGCCAGCAGTTTCCGGGACAGGCAAGAGACCCAGTACTTC
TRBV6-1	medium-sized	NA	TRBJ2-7	CASSPHLLYEQYF	TGTGCCAGCAGTCCCCACCTTTTATACGAGCAGTACTTC
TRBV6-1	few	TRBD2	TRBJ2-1	CASNPGLAGGNEQFF	TGTGCCAGCAATCCGGGACTAGCGGGAGGCAATGAGCAGTTCTTC
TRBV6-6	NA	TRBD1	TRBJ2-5	CASSPIGTEETQYF	TGTGCCAGCAGTCCGATTGGGACAGAAGAGACCCAGTACTTC